These 3 T cell receptor beta chains were sequenced from one sample in a study of shared clonotypes between healthy human individuals. Clones were read by immunoSEQ multiplex PCR, and TCRdb kept only the in-frame ones, dropping some. Found here are 1,500,000 or so clones, about 96% of them singletons; the top ten hold approximately 1.2%. The sequencing sample was made of naive CD4+ T cells sorted from blood. Specified subset: CD45RA+ positively selected. Receptor source: a man younger than 45 in good health.

This chain joins TRBV9 and TRBJ2-1; TRBD1 matches 7 bases. Germline V gene lookup returns CDR1 SGDLS and CDR2 YYNGEE. This CDR3 has 15 amino acids. Unmatched junction bases numbered 10, after V lost 4 bases and J lost 6 bases. This CDR3 reads CASSPGGASGNEQFF. As DNA, the CDR3 is TGTGCCAGCAGCCCAGGGGGTGCTTCAGGCAATGAGCAGTTCTTC.

The table lists this clone with a count of one. This chain joins TRBV6-5 and TRBJ1-1, with D unresolved. CDR1 MNHEY and CDR2 SVGAGI come from the germline V gene. The V gene lost 1 base and the J gene lost 4 bases, with 7 bases spanning the gap. This CDR3 comprises 13 residues. CDR3 nucleotides: TGTGCCAGCAGTTACTTCGCCTCCACTGAAGCTTTCTTT. Protein sequence: CASSYFASTEAFF.

This chain connects TRBV29-1 to TRBJ2-3, with a possible D match to TRBD1 (6 bases). Germline CDR1 is SQVTM and CDR2 is ANQGSEA. The V end was cut by 7 bases, the J end by 3 bases, with 14 bases between. This CDR3 region has 13 residues. The CDR3 loop reads CSAAVGQTDTQYF. CDR3 bases: TGCAGCGCTGCGGTCGGACAGACAGATACGCAGTATTTT.